Shown below are 8 T cell receptor beta chains from a single sample sequenced in a study of T cells in Graves' hyperthyroidism and ophthalmopathy. The TCR beta CDR3 regions underwent amplification using RNA transcripts as the source. In the first-round RT-PCR of the TCR CDR3, the HTBI primer set was used. A single record per CDR3 protein comes from TCRdb applying MiXCR to the multiplex PCR reads. The data contain a few hundred thousand distinct CDR3 sequences, 12% to 15% of them singletons. The sample taken for sequencing was blood. All receptors derive from a woman between 18 and 29 years old with Graves' hyperthyroidism.

This clonotype occurred many times. The chain has TRBV20-1 and TRBJ1-1; 7 bases map to TRBD1. With 1 base clipped from V and 1 base from J, the junction kept 3 bases outside the gene matches. Looked up from germline, CDR1 is DFQATT and CDR2 is SNEGSKA (reference sequence). The length of the CDR3 is 14 residues. CDR3 residues: CSARVDRANTEAFF. DNA of the CDR3: TGCAGTGCTAGAGTCGACAGGGCGAACACTGAAGCTTTCTTT.

This clonotype occurred many times. Written as DNA, the CDR3 is TGTGCCAGCAGTCAGAATAGGGCTAGCGGGCCGGGGAGAGAGACCCAGTACTTC. As protein: CASSQNRASGPGRETQYF. The chain links TRBV6-1 to TRBJ2-5; 8 bases align to TRBD2. From germline, CDR1 is MNHNS and CDR2 SASEGT. The CDR3 sequence is 18 residues long. The V gene end was trimmed by 5 bases and the J gene end by 4 bases; junction bases not matched to a gene: 18.

This clonotype was seen many times. The rearrangement uses TRBV6-2 or TRBV6-3 and TRBJ2-5; D unclear. Germline values: CDR1 MNHEY, CDR2 SVGEGT. The CDR3 totals 14 residues. The germline V and J ends were trimmed by 0 bases and 9 bases, with 14 bases remaining between them. The CDR3 loop is CASSYSGRFQSQYF. The DNA for the CDR3 is TGTGCCAGCAGTTACTCGGGTCGATTCCAGTCCCAGTACTTC.

This clonotype occurred a few times. The chain links TRBV6-2 or TRBV6-3 to TRBJ1-2; a weak D match, TRBD1 (5 bases). Germline loops: CDR1 MNHEY, CDR2 SVGEGT. V was shortened by 6 bases and J by 2 bases, with 13 bases between the two germline ends. CDR3 size: 14 residues. The CDR3 DNA sequence: TGTGCCAGCAGCCCCGCCCAGGGCAACTATGGCTACACCTTC. Residues: CASSPAQGNYGYTF.

Many counts were recorded for this clonotype. V usage is TRBV12-3 or TRBV12-4 and J usage is TRBJ2-7; 11 nucleotides line up with TRBD2. The junction had 3 bases not matched to a gene; V was cut back by 5 bases and J by 3 bases. This CDR3 is built from 14 residues. CDR3 in amino acids: CASSLGLAGYEQYF. Here the CDR3 DNA reads TGTGCCAGCAGTCTAGGACTAGCGGGCTACGAGCAGTACTTC.

This chain uses TRBV27 with TRBJ1-2, with D tentatively TRBD1 (5 bases). CDR1 and CDR2 from the germline V gene are MNHEY and SMNVEV (reference sequence). The CDR3 totals 14 residues. Trimming stripped 7 bases from V and 4 bases from J, with 16 bases between. The CDR3 loop reads CASTSAGRTYGYTF. CDR3 nucleotides: TGTGCCAGCACTTCGGCGGGACGGACCTATGGCTACACCTTC.

The chain uses TRBV7-3 and TRBJ2-6; tentatively, D is TRBD1 (6 bases). The germline V gene encodes CDR1 SGHTA and CDR2 FQGTGA. CDR3 length: 15 residues. V lost 4 bases and J 4 bases, leaving 11 bases between the germline ends. As DNA, the CDR3 is TGTGCCAGCAGCTCCACAGGGTCAGGGGCCAACGTCCTGACTTTC. This encodes CASSSTGSGANVLTF.

This clonotype occurred a few times. V usage is TRBV9 and J usage is TRBJ1-1, with D perhaps TRBD1 (5 bases). CDR3 length: 15 amino acids. Trimming removed 3 bases from V and 0 bases from J, with 12 bases in between. The germline CDR1 and CDR2 sequences are SGDLS and YYNGEE. The CDR3 protein is CASSGGGNMNTEAFF. In DNA form, the CDR3 reads TGTGCCAGCAGCGGGGGCGGAAACATGAACACTGAAGCTTTCTTT.